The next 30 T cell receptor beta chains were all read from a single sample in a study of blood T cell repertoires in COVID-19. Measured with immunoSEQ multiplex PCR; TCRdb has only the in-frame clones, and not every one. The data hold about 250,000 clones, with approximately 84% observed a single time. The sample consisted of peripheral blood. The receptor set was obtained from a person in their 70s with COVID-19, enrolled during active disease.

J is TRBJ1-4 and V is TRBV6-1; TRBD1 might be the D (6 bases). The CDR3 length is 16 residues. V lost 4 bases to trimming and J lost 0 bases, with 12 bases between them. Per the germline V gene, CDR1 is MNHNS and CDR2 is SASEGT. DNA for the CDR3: TGTGCCAGCAGTGGGGGGCGGCAAACAACTAATGAAAAACTGTTTTTT. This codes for CASSGGRQTTNEKLFF.

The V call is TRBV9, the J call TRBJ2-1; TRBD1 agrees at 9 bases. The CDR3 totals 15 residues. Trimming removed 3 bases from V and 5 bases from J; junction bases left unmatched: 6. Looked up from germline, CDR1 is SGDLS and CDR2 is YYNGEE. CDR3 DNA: TGTGCCAGCAGCGACCGGACAGGGGTGAACAATGAGCAGTTCTTC. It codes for CASSDRTGVNNEQFF.

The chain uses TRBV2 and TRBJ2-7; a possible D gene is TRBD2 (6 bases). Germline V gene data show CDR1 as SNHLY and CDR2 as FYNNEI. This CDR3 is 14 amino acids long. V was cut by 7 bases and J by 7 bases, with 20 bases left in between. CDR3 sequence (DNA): TGTGCCAGCATGGAGGTTAATGTTGCGGGGGAGCAGTACTTC. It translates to CASMEVNVAGEQYF.

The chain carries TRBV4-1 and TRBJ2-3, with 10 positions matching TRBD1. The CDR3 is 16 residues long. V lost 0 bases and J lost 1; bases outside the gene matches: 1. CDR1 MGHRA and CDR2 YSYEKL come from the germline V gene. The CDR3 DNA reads TGCGCCAGCAGCCAAGATGGGACAGGGGGCACAGATACGCAGTATTTT. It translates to CASSQDGTGGTDTQYF.

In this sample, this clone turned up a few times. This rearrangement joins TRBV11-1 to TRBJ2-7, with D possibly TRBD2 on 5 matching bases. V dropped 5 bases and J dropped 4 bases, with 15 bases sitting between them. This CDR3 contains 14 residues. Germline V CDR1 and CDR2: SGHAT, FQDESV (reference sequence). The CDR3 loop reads CASSASTGWYEQYF. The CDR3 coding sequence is TGTGCCAGCAGCGCCTCGACGGGATGGTACGAGCAGTACTTC.

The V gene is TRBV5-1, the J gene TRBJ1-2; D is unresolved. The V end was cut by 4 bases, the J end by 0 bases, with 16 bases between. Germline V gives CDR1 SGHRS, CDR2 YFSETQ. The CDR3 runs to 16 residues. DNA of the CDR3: TGCGCCAGCAGCCACGGAGTCAGACCAGCTAACTATGGCTACACCTTC. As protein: CASSHGVRPANYGYTF.

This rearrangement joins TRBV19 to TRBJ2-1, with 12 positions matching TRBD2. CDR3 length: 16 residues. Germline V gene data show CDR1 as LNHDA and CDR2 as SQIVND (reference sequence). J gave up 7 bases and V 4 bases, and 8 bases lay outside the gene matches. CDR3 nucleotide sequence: TGTGCCAGTAGTACTCTGACTAGCGGGGGAGGAAATGAGCAGTTCTTC. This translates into CASSTLTSGGGNEQFF.

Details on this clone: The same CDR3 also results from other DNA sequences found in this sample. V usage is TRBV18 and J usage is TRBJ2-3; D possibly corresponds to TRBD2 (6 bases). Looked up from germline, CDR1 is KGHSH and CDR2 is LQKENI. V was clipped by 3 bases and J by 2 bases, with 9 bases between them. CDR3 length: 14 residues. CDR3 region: CASSPRDFTDTQYF. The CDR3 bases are TGTGCCAGCTCACCTAGGGACTTCACAGATACGCAGTATTTT.

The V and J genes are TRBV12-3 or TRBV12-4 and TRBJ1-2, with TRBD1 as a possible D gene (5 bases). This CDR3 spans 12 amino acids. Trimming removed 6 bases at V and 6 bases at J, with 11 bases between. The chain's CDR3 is CASRDQGDGYTF. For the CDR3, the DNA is TGTGCCAGCAGAGATCAGGGCGATGGCTACACCTTC.

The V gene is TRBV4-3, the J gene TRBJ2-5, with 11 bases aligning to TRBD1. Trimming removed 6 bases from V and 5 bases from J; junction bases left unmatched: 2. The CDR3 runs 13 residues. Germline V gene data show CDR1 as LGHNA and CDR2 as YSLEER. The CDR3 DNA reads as TGCGCCAGCAGTCGGGACAGGGGGGAGACCCAGTACTTC. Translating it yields CASSRDRGETQYF.

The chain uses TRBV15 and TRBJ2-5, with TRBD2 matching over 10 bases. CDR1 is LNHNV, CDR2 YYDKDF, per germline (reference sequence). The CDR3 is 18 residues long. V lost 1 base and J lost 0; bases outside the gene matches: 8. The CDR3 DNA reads TGTGCCACCAGCAGAGCCGTTGGGACTAGCGCGTACCAAGAGACCCAGTACTTC. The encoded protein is CATSRAVGTSAYQETQYF.

The CDR3 DNA reads as TGTGCCAGCAGCGTAGGCACGGGACTAGGACAAGAGACCCAGTACTTC. This gives the protein CASSVGTGLGQETQYF. V is TRBV9 and J is TRBJ2-5, with 8 bases matching TRBD2. Germline CDR1 reads SGDLS; CDR2 reads YYNGEE. V lost 0 bases to trimming and J lost 2 bases; unmatched junction nucleotides: 6. This CDR3 has 16 amino acids. Based on the CDR3 plus reference TRBV9 and TRBJ2-5, the full variable domain is DSGVTQTPKHLITATGQRVTLRCSPRSGDLSVYWYQQSLDQGLQFLIQYYNGEERAKGNILERFSAQQFPDLHSELNLSSLELGDSALYFCASSVGTGLGQETQYFGPGTRLLVL.

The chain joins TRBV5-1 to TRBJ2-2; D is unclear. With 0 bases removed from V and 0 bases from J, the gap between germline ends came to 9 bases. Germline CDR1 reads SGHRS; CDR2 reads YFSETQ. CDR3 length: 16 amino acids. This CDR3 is CASSLARFANTGELFF. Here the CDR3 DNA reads TGCGCCAGCAGCTTGGCGCGGTTCGCGAACACCGGGGAGCTGTTTTTT.

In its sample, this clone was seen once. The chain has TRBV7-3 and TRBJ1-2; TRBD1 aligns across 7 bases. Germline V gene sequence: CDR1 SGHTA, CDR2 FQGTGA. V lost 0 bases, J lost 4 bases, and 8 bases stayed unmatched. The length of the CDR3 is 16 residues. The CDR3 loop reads CASSLTAGGRAYGYTF. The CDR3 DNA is TGTGCCAGCAGCTTAACTGCAGGGGGGCGAGCCTATGGCTACACCTTC.

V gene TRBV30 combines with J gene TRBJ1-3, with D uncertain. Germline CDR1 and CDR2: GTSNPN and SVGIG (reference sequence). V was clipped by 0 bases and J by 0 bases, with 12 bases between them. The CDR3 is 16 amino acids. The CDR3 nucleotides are TGTGCCTGGAGTGTACGGCAGGTGATCTCTGGAAACACCATATATTTT. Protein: CAWSVRQVISGNTIYF.

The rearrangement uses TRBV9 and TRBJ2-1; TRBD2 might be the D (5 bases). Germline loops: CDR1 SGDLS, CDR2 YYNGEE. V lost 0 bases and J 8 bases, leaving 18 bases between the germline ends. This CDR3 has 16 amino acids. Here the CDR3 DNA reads TGTGCCAGCAGCGTAGCTTGGGCGGGCGTTGGGGATGAGCAGTTCTTC. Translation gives CASSVAWAGVGDEQFF. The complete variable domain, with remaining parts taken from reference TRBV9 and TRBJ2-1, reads DSGVTQTPKHLITATGQRVTLRCSPRSGDLSVYWYQQSLDQGLQFLIQYYNGEERAKGNILERFSAQQFPDLHSELNLSSLELGDSALYFCASSVAWAGVGDEQFFGPGTRLTVL.

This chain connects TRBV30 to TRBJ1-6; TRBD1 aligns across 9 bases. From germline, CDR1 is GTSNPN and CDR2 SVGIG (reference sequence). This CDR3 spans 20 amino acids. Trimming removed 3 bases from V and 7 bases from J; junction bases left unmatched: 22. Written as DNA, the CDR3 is TGTGCCTGGAGACTACTCACCCAGGGACAGGGATGTCGGTTGAATTCACCCCTCCACTTT. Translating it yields CAWRLLTQGQGCRLNSPLHF.

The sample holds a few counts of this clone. The CDR3 DNA follows: TGTGCCAGCAGCAGGACAGGGGATGGCTACACCTTC. Protein product: CASSRTGDGYTF. The chain employs TRBV25-1 and TRBJ1-2, with TRBD1 matching over 9 bases. CDR3 length: 12 amino acids. V lost 6 bases, J lost 6 bases, and 2 bases stayed unmatched. Germline V lookup: CDR1 MGHDK, CDR2 SYGVNS.

Here the CDR3 DNA reads TGTGCCAGCAGCTACTACGACAGGATAAATCAGCCCCAGCATTTT. Protein product: CASSYYDRINQPQHF. The chain employs TRBV5-6 and TRBJ1-5, with D possibly being TRBD1 (6 bases). The CDR3 totals 15 residues. The germline gives CDR1 SGHDT, CDR2 YYEEEE. With 3 bases removed from V and 4 bases from J, the gap between germline ends came to 14 bases.

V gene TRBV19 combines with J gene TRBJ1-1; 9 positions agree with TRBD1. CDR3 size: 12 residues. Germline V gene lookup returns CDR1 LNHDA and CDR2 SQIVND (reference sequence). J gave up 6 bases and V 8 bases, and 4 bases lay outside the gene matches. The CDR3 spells CASWDRAAEAFF. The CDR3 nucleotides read TGTGCCAGTTGGGACAGGGCCGCTGAAGCTTTCTTT.

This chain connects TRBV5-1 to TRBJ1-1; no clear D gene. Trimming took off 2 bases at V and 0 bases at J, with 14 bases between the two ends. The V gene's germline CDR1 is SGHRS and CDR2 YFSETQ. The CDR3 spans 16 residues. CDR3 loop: CASSLGEWSMNTEAFF. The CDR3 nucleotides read TGCGCCAGCAGCTTAGGAGAATGGTCAATGAACACTGAAGCTTTCTTT. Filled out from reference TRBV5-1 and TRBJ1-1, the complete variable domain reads KAGVTQTPRYLIKTRGQQVTLSCSPISGHRSVSWYQQTPGQGLQFLFEYFSETQRNKGNFPGRFSGRQFSNSRSEMNVSTLELGDSALYLCASSLGEWSMNTEAFFGQGTRLTVV.

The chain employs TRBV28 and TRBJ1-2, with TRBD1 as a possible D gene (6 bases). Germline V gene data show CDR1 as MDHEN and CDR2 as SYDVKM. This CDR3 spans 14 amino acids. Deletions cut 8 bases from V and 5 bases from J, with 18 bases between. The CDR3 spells CASVSPGQSYGYTF. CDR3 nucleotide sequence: TGTGCCAGCGTGTCCCCGGGACAATCTTATGGCTACACCTTC.

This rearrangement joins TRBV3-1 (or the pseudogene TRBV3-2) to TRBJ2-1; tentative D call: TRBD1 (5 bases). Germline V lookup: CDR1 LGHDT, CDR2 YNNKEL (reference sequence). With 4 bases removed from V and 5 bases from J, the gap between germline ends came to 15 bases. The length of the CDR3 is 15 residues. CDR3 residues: CASSLGQIGHNEQFF. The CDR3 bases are TGTGCCAGCAGCCTTGGACAAATCGGGCACAATGAGCAGTTCTTC.

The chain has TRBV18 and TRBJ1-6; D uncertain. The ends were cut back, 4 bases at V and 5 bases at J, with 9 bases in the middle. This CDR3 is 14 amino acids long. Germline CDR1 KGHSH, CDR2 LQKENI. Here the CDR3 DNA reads TGTGCCAGCTCACTTAACACAGATAATTCACCCCTCCACTTT. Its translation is CASSLNTDNSPLHF.

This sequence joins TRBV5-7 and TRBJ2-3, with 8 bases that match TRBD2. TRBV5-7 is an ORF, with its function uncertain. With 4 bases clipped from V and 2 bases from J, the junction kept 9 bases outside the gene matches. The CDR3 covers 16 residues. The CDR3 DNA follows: TGTGCCAGCAGCCGGGGGGGGGACTCAGACACAGATACGCAGTATTTT. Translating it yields CASSRGGDSDTDTQYF.

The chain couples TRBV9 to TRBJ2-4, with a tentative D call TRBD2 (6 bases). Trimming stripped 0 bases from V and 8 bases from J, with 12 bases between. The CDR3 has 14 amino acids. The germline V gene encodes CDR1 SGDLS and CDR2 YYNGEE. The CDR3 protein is CASSVGGGYDIQYF. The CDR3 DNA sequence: TGTGCCAGCAGCGTAGGTGGAGGGTACGACATTCAGTACTTC.

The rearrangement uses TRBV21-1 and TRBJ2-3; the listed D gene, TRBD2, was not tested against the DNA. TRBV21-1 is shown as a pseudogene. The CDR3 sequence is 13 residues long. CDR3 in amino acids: CASSRSSTDTQYF. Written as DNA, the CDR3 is TGTGCCAGCAGCCGTAGCTCCACAGATACGCAGTATTTT.

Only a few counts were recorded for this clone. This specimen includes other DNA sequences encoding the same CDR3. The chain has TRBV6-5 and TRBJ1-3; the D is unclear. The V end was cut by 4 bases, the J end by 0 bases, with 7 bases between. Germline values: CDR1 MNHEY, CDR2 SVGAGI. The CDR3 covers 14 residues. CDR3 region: CASSSLVSGNTIYF. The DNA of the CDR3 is TGTGCCAGCAGTTCTCTAGTCTCTGGAAACACCATATATTTT.

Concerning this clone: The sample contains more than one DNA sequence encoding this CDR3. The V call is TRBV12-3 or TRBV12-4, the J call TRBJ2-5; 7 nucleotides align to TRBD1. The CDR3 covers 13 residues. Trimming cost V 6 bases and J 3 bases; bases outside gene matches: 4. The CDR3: CASSPGTEETQYF. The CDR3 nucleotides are TGTGCCAGCAGCCCTGGGACAGAAGAGACCCAGTACTTC.

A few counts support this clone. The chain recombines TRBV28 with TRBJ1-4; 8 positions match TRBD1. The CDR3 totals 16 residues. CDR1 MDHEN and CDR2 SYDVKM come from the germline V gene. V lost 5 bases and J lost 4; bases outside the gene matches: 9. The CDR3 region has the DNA TGTGCCAGCAGTGGACAGGGCGCTACGGGTAATGAAAAACTGTTTTTT. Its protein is CASSGQGATGNEKLFF.